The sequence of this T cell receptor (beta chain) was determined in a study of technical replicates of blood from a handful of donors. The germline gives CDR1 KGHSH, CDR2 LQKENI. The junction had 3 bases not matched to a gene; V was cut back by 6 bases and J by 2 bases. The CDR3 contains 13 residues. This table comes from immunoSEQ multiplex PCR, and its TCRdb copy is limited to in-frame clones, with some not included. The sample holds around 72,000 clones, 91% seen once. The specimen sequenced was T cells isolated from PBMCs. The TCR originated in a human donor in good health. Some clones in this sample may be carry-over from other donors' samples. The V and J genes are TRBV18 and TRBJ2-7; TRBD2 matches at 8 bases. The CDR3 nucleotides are TGTGCCAGCTCTAGCGGGGTCGCCTACGAGCAGTACTTC. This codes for CASSSGVAYEQYF.